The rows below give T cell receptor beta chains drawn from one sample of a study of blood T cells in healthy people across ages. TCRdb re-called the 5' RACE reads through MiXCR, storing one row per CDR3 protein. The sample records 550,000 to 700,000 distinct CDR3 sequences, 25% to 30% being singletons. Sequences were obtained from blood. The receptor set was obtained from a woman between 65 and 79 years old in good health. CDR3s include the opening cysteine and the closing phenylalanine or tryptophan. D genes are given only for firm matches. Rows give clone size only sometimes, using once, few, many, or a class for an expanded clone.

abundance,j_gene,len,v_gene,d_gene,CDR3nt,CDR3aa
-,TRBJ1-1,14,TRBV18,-,TGTGCCAGCTCACCGATCACCGGGGACACTGAAGCTTTCTTT,CASSPITGDTEAFF
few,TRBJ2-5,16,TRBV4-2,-,TGTGCCAGCAGCCAAGATAACGGGTTTTCGGGAGAGACCCAGTACTTC,CASSQDNGFSGETQYF
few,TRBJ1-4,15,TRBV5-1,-,TGCGCCAGCAGCTTGGAGTACGGGTTCAATGAAAAACTGTTTTTT,CASSLEYGFNEKLFF
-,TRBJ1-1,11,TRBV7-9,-,TGTGCCAGCAGCCGCGAATCGGAAGCTTTCTTT,CASSRESEAFF
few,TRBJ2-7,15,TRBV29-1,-,TGCAGCGTTAGTAGTGTGTTTAGAGGTTCTGGCGAGCAGTACTTC,CSVSSVFRGSGEQYF
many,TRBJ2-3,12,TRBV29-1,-,TGCAGCGTTGATCCTAGCACAGATACGCAGTATTTT,CSVDPSTDTQYF
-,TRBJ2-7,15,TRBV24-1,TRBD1,TGTGCCACCAGTGATCCCGGGACAGGGGGCTACGAGCAGTACTTC,CATSDPGTGGYEQYF
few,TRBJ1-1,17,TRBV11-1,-,TGTGCCAGCAGCTTAAACGGGGCAGGGGCTACGAACACTGAAGCTTTCTTT,CASSLNGAGATNTEAFF
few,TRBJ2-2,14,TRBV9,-,TGTGCCAGCAGCGTAGCAGCGAACACCGGGGAGCTGTTTTTT,CASSVAANTGELFF
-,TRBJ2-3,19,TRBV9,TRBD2,TGTGCCAGCAGCCTAGGGGGGGCTAGCGGGGGGATACTAACAGATACGCAGTATTTT,CASSLGGASGGILTDTQYF
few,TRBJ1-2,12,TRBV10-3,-,TGTGCCATCAGTGATACTGGCTTTGGCTACACCTTC,CAISDTGFGYTF
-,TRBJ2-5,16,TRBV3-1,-,TGTGCCAGCAGCCAAGATCGACGCCAGGAATCGGGAACCCAGTACTTC,CASSQDRRQESGTQYF
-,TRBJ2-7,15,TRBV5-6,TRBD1,TGTGCCAGCAGCTCGTATGACAGGGGCAACTACGAGCAGTACTTC,CASSSYDRGNYEQYF
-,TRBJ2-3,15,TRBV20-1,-,TGCAGTGCTGGATCGTCGGGACAAAGCACAGATACGCAGTATTTT,CSAGSSGQSTDTQYF
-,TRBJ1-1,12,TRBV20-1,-,TGCAGTGCCCACAGGAACAGGGATGGGGCTTTCTTT,CSAHRNRDGAFF
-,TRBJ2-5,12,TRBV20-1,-,TGCAGTGCGCTAGCCCCCCAAGAGACCCAGTACTTC,CSALAPQETQYF
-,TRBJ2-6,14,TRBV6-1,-,TGTGCCAGCAGTGATATGCCTGGGGCCAACGTCCTGACTTTC,CASSDMPGANVLTF
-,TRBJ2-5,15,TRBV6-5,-,TGTGCCAGCAGTTACCTGACCGGGCAAGTAGAGACCCAGTACTTC,CASSYLTGQVETQYF